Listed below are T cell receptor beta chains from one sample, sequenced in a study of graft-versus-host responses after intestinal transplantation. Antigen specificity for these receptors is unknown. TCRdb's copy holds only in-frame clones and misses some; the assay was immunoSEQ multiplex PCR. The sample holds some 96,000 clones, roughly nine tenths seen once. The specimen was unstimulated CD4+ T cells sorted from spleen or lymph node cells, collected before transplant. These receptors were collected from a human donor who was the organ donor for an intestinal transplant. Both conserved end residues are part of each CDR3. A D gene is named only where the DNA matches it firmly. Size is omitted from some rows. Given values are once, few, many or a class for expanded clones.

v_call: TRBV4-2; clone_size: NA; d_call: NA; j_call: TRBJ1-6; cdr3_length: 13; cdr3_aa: CASPRVEDSPLHF; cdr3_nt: TGTGCCAGCCCCAGGGTAGAAGATTCACCCCTCCACTTT
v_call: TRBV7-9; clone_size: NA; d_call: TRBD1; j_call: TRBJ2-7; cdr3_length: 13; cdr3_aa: CASSSTGAYEQYF; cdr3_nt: TGTGCCAGCAGCTCCACAGGGGCCTACGAGCAGTACTTC
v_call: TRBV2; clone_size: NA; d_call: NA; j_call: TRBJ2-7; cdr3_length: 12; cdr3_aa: CASREIAYEQYF; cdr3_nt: TGTGCCAGCAGGGAAATAGCCTACGAGCAGTACTTC
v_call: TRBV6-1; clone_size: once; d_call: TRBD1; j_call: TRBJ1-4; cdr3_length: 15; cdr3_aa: CASSRRGQADEKLFF; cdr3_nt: TGTGCCAGCAGTCGAAGAGGACAGGCCGATGAAAAACTGTTTTTT
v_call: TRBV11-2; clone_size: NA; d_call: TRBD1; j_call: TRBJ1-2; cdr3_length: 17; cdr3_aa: CASSLDLGGQINYGYTF; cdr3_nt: TGTGCCAGCAGCTTAGATCTTGGGGGACAGATAAACTATGGCTACACCTTC
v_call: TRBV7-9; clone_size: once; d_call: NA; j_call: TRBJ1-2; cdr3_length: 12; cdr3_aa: CASSQNNYGYTF; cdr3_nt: TGTGCCAGCAGCCAAAATAACTATGGCTACACCTTC
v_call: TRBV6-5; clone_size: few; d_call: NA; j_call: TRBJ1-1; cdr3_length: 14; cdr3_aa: CASSLSVQNTEAFF; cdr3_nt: TGTGCCAGCAGCCTCAGTGTTCAGAACACTGAAGCTTTCTTT
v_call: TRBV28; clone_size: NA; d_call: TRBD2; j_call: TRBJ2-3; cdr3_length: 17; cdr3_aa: CASRLGKVAGGTDTQYF; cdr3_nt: TGTGCCAGCAGGCTCGGGAAGGTAGCGGGGGGCACAGATACGCAGTATTTT
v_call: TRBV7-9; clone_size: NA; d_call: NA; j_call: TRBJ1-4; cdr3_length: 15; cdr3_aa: CASSLGQGTNEKLFF; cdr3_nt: TGTGCCAGCAGCTTGGGCCAGGGGACTAATGAAAAACTGTTTTTT
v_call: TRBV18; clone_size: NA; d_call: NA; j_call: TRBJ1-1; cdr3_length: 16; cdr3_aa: CASSPPLGGISTEAFF; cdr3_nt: TGTGCCAGCTCACCACCGCTGGGGGGGATAAGCACTGAAGCTTTCTTT
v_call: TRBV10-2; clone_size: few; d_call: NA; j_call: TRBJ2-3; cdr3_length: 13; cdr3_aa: CASSEWVTDTQYF; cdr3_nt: TGCGCCAGCAGTGAGTGGGTCACAGATACGCAGTATTTT
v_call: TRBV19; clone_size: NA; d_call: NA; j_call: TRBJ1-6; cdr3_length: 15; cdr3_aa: CASSINLQVDSPLHF; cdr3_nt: TGTGCCAGTAGTATCAATCTGCAAGTAGATTCACCCCTCCACTTT
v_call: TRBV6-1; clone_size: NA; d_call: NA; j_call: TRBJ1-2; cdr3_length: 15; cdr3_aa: CASSEARGRGSGYTF; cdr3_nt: TGTGCCAGCAGTGAAGCGCGTGGCAGGGGCAGCGGCTACACCTTC
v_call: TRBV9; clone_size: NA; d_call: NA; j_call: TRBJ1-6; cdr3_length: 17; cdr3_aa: CASSVEVLPGQNSPLHF; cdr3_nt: TGTGCCAGCAGCGTAGAAGTGCTCCCTGGTCAGAATTCACCCCTCCACTTT
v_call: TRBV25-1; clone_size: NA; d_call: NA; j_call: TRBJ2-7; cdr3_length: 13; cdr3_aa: CASSQTASYEQYF; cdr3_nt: TGTGCCAGCAGTCAAACAGCCTCCTACGAGCAGTACTTC
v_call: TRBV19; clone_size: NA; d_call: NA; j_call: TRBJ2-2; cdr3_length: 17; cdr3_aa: CASSIRSMRANTGELFF; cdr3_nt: TGTGCCAGTAGTATCCGGAGTATGCGGGCGAACACCGGGGAGCTGTTTTTT
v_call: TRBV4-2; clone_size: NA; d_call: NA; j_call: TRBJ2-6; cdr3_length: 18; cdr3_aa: CASSQVGEGSSGANVLTF; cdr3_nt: TGTGCCAGCAGCCAAGTGGGGGAAGGAAGCTCTGGGGCCAACGTCCTGACTTTC
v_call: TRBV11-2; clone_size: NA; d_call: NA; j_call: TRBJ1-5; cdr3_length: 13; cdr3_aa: CASSLGVNQPQHF; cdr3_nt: TGTGCCAGCAGCTTAGGCGTGAATCAGCCCCAGCATTTT
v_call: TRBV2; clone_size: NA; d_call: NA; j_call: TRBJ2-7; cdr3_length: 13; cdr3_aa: CASRAPYGYEQYF; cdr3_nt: TGTGCCAGCAGAGCTCCGTACGGATACGAGCAGTACTTC
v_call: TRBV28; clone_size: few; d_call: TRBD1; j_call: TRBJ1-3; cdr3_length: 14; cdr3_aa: CASSRQGSGNTIYF; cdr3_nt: TGTGCCAGCAGTCGACAGGGAAGTGGAAACACCATATATTTT
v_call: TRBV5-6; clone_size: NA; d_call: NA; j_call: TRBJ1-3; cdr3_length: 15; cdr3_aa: CASSRGEVAGNTIYF; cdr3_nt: TGTGCCAGCAGCAGGGGGGAGGTCGCTGGAAACACCATATATTTT
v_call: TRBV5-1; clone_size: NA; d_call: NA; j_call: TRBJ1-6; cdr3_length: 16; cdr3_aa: CASRPGFTTYNSPLHF; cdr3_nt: TGCGCCAGCAGACCAGGGTTTACGACCTATAATTCACCCCTCCACTTT
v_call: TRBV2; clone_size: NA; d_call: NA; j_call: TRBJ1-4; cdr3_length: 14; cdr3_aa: CASREGDKYGKLFF; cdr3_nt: TGTGCCAGCCGCGAGGGAGACAAGTACGGAAAACTGTTTTTT
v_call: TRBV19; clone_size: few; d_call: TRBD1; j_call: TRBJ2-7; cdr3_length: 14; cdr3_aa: CASSRKQGTDEQYF; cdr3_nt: TGTGCCAGTAGCCGGAAACAGGGGACCGACGAGCAGTACTTC
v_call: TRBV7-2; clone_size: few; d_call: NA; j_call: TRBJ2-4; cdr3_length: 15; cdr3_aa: CASRPVRDSKNIQYF; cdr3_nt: TGTGCCAGCCGCCCCGTACGGGACTCAAAAAACATTCAGTACTTC
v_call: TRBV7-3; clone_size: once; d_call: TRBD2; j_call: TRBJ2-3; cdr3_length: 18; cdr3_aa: CASSPTPTGGGAADTQYF; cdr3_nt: TGTGCCAGCAGCCCAACCCCCACCGGCGGGGGGGCGGCAGATACGCAGTATTTT
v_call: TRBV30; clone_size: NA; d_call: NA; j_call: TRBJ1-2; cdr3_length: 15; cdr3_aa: CAWSVGVRKNYGYTF; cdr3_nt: TGTGCCTGGAGTGTGGGAGTCAGGAAAAACTATGGCTACACCTTC
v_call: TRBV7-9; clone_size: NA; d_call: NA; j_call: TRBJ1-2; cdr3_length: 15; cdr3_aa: CASSSERASNYGYTF; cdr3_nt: TGTGCCAGCAGCTCCGAGCGGGCAAGTAACTATGGCTACACCTTC
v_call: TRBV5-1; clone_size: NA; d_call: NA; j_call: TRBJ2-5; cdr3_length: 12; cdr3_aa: CASSLKGETQYF; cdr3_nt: TGCGCCAGCAGCTTGAAAGGAGAGACCCAGTACTTC
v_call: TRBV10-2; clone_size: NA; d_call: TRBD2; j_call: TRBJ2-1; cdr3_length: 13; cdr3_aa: CASRLAGGNEQFF; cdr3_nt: TGCGCCAGCAGACTAGCGGGGGGTAATGAGCAGTTCTTC
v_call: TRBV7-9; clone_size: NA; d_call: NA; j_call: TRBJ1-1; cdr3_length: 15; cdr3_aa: CASSTRQALGPEAFF; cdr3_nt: TGTGCCAGCAGCACCCGACAGGCCCTTGGACCTGAAGCTTTCTTT
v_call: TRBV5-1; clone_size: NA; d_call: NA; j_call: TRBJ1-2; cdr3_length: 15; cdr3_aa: CASSLDRSIGYGYTF; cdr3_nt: TGCGCCAGCAGCTTGGATCGGTCGATCGGCTATGGCTACACCTTC
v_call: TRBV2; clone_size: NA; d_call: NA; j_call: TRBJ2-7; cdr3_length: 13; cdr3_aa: CASSIQGGHEQYF; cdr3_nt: TGTGCCAGCTCCATACAGGGGGGGCACGAGCAGTACTTC
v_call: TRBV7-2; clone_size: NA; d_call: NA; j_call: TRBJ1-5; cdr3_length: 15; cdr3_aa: CASSLAEGGNQPQHF; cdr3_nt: TGTGCCAGCAGCTTAGCGGAGGGAGGCAATCAGCCCCAGCATTTT
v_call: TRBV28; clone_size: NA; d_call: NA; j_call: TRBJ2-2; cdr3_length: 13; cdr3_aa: CASSVSPTGELFF; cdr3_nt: TGTGCCAGCAGCGTCTCCCCAACCGGGGAGCTGTTTTTT
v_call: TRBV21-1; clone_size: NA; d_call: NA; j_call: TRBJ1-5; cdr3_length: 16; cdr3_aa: CASSRTPTGNNQPQHF; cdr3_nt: TGTGCCAGCAGCAGGACCCCGACAGGTAACAATCAGCCCCAGCATTTT
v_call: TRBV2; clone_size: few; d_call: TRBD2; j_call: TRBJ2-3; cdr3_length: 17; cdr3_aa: CASIWTSGGPSTDTQYF; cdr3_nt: TGTGCCAGCATATGGACTAGCGGGGGGCCTAGCACAGATACGCAGTATTTT
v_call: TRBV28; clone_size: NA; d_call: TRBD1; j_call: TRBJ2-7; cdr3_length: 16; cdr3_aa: CASSSGTGGLRYEQYF; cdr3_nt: TGTGCCAGCAGCTCCGGGACAGGGGGATTGCGGTACGAGCAGTACTTC
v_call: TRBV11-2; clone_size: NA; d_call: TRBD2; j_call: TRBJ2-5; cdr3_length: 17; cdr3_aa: CASSFGLAGGVGETQYF; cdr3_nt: TGTGCCAGCAGCTTTGGACTAGCGGGGGGGGTGGGAGAGACCCAGTACTTC
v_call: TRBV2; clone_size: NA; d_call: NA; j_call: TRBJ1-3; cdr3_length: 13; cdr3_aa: CASSVEGTNTIYF; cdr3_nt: TGTGCCAGCAGTGTGGAGGGAACAAACACCATATATTTT
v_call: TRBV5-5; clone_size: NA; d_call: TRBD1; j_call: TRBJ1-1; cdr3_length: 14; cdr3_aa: CASRRDQGDTEAFF; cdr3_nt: TGTGCCAGCAGGAGAGATCAGGGGGACACTGAAGCTTTCTTT
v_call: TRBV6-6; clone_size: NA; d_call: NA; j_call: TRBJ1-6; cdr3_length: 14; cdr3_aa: CASSQRGGNSPLHF; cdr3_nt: TGTGCCAGCAGTCAAAGGGGGGGTAATTCACCCCTCCACTTT
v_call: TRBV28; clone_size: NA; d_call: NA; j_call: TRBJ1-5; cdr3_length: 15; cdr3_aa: CASSFQGFGNQPQHF; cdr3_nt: TGTGCCAGCAGTTTTCAGGGATTCGGCAATCAGCCCCAGCATTTT
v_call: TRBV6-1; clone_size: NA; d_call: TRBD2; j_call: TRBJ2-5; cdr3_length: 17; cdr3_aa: CASSEALGTGGQETQYF; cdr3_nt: TGTGCCAGCAGTGAAGCGCTGGGTACGGGGGGGCAGGAGACCCAGTACTTC